One and the same sample provided the 17 T cell receptor beta chains below, sequenced in a study of T cells after yellow fever vaccination. TCRdb re-called the 5' RACE reads through MiXCR, storing one row per CDR3 protein. This sample carries about 340,000 distinct CDR3 sequences, 8% to 10% of them seen once, and the ten largest clones take over 15%. The material sequenced was PBMCs, taken on the day of the first yellow fever vaccination. These receptors were obtained from a man aged 18 to 30 who received the YFV17D yellow fever vaccine.

V gene TRBV28 combines with J gene TRBJ2-4, with no clear D. The germline V gene has CDR1 MDHEN and CDR2 SYDVKM. This CDR3 is 12 amino acids long. V was shortened by 2 bases and J by 8 bases, with 7 bases between the two germline ends. The CDR3 here is CASSLRTDIQYF. Here the CDR3 DNA reads TGTGCCAGCAGTTTAAGGACGGACATTCAGTACTTC.

CDR3 loop: CASSITGLGANVLTF. In DNA form, the CDR3 reads TGTGCCAGCAGCATCACAGGGCTGGGGGCCAACGTCCTGACTTTC. The V and J genes are TRBV7-2 and TRBJ2-6, with D perhaps TRBD1 (6 bases). The CDR3 consists of 15 residues. Trimming left V 5 bases short and J 4 bases short, with 12 bases between. Germline values: CDR1 SGHTA, CDR2 FQGNSA.

A note on this clonotype: Since a much larger clone is just one base distant, this may be a read error. The chain has TRBV6-6 and TRBJ1-2; D is unresolved. CDR1 and CDR2 from the germline V gene are MNHNY and SVGAGI (reference sequence). V dropped 8 bases and J dropped 2 bases, with 6 bases sitting between them. This CDR3 is built from 11 residues. The CDR3 spells CASQVNYGYTF. The CDR3 bases are TGTGCCAGCCAGGTGAACTATGGCTACACCTTC.

This clonotype has just a few counts. The chain uses TRBV7-6 and TRBJ2-3; tentatively, D is TRBD1 (6 bases). Deletions cut 5 bases from V and 3 bases from J, with 12 bases between. CDR1 and CDR2 (germline): SGHVS, FNYEAQ. The CDR3 is 14 amino acids. CDR3 in amino acids: CASSPDSWTDTQYF. The DNA of the CDR3 is TGTGCCAGCAGCCCGGACAGTTGGACAGATACGCAGTATTTT. Combining the CDR3 with reference TRBV7-6 and TRBJ2-3 gives the whole variable domain GAGVSQSPRYKVTKRGQDVALRCDPISGHVSLYWYRQALGQGPEFLTYFNYEAQQDKSGLPNDRFSAERPEGSISTLTIQRTEQRDSAMYRCASSPDSWTDTQYFGPGTRLTVL.

The chain joins TRBV24-1 to TRBJ2-3; no firm D call. V was pared by 4 bases and J by 4 bases, with 8 bases between. Germline-derived CDR1 and CDR2 are KGHDR and SFDVKD. The CDR3 is 13 amino acids. This CDR3 is CATSEYMSDTQYF. The CDR3, as DNA: TGTGCCACCAGTGAGTACATGTCAGATACGCAGTATTTT.

This clonotype was counted a few times. Mismatch with germline at one junction end may stem from a read error. This chain links TRBV27 with TRBJ2-3, with TRBD2 identical over 11 bases. In germline, CDR1 is MNHEY, CDR2 SMNVEV (reference sequence). CDR3 size: 15 residues. The CDR3 nucleotides read TGTGCAAGCAGCCTAGCGGGGGGCAATCCAGATACGCAGTATTTT. It yields the protein CASSLAGGNPDTQYF.

There are a few counts of this clonotype. V and J are TRBV21-1 and TRBJ1-5; the D segment call TRBD1 is taken from the table without a DNA check. TRBV21-1 is a known pseudogene. CDR3 length: 13 amino acids. CDR3 DNA sequence: TGTGCCAACTGGACAGGGGGCGGTCAGCCCCAGCATTTT. Translating gives CANWTGGGQPQHF.

This clonotype was detected ten times or more. The chain carries TRBV28 and TRBJ2-7, with D unclear. Germline V CDR1 and CDR2: MDHEN, SYDVKM. This CDR3 comprises 13 residues. V was cut by 6 bases and J by 3 bases, with 12 bases left in between. CDR3 coding DNA: TGTGCCAGCAGGCCGTCAGAAATCTACGAGCAGTACGTC. This translates into CASRPSEIYEQYV.

This clonotype is a singleton in its sample. Germline and junction disagree at one end, which may indicate a read error. The V gene is TRBV7-3, the J gene TRBJ1-1, with 10 nucleotides matching TRBD1. Germline lookup yields CDR1 SGHTA and CDR2 FQGTGA. The CDR3 loop spans 16 amino acids. CDR3 region: CASSEGQGPANTEDFF. CDR3 DNA sequence: TGTGCCAGCAGCGAGGGACAGGGGCCAGCAAACACTGAAGATTTCTTT.

The V gene is TRBV7-9, the J gene TRBJ1-6, with D hard to call. Germline CDR1 reads SEHNR; CDR2 reads FQNEAQ (reference sequence). The CDR3 has 17 residues. V shed 1 base and J shed 11 bases, with 21 bases lying between them. DNA for the CDR3: TGTGCCAGCAGCTTAGAGGGAACAGAACCTTCACATCCACCCCTCCACTTT. Residues: CASSLEGTEPSHPPLHF.

This clonotype was picked up a small number of times. The rearrangement joins TRBV14 to TRBJ1-2; D possibly corresponds to TRBD1 (5 bases). The germline V gene encodes CDR1 SGHDN and CDR2 FVKESK. Trimming took off 2 bases at V and 4 bases at J, with 8 bases between the two ends. This CDR3 contains 13 residues. The CDR3 region has the DNA TGTGCCAGCAGCCAAATAGGGACCTATGGCTACACCTTC. Translating it yields CASSQIGTYGYTF.

This clonotype has ten or more counts. V gene TRBV12-3 or TRBV12-4 combines with J gene TRBJ2-5; no firm D call. CDR3 length: 11 residues. V lost 6 bases to trimming and J lost 4 bases, with 6 bases between them. CDR3 protein: CASSLRETQYF. The CDR3, as DNA: TGTGCCAGCAGCTTAAGAGAGACCCAGTACTTC.

CDR3: CASGGRAAAEGYTF. CDR3 nucleotide sequence: TGTGCCAGCGGCGGTAGGGCGGCCGCGGAGGGCTACACCTTC. The gene calls are TRBV4-2 and TRBJ1-2; D not certain. Looked up from germline, CDR1 is LGHNA and CDR2 is YNFKEQ. This CDR3 comprises 14 residues. With 8 bases removed from V and 8 bases from J, the gap between germline ends came to 21 bases.

This clonotype was found a few times. The V call is TRBV5-3, the J call TRBJ2-4; possibly TRBD1 for D (5 bases). TRBV5-3 is identified as an open reading frame with a role that is uncertain. There are 15 residues in the CDR3. V gave up 6 bases and J gave up 3 bases, with 16 bases separating them. The CDR3 reads CARTHQKGFKNIQYF. The CDR3 bases are TGTGCCAGAACCCACCAGAAGGGGTTCAAAAACATTCAGTACTTC.

This clonotype has a count of ten or more. J is TRBJ2-3 and V is TRBV7-9; D possibly corresponds to TRBD2 (6 bases). CDR1 is SEHNR, CDR2 FQNEAQ, per germline (reference sequence). The ends were cut back, 6 bases at V and 4 bases at J, with 11 bases in the middle. This CDR3 is 13 amino acids long. In nucleotides, the CDR3 is TGTGCCAGCAGGCGGGGCGGTGCAGATACGCAGTATTTT. This gives the protein CASRRGGADTQYF.

This clonotype was seen repeatedly, ten times or more. The chain combines TRBV5-1 with TRBJ1-1; D call uncertain. The CDR3 is 13 amino acids. Germline-derived CDR1 and CDR2 are SGHRS and YFSETQ. V was shortened by 5 bases and J by 1 base, with 9 bases between the two germline ends. The CDR3 coding sequence is TGCGCCAGCAGAAGATTGGAGAACACTGAAGCTTTCTTT. Translation: CASRRLENTEAFF.

This clonotype was observed at least ten times. The chain employs TRBV5-1 and TRBJ2-3; 8 nucleotides align to TRBD2. V gave up 2 bases and J gave up 1 base; unmatched junction bases: 3. Germline CDR1 and CDR2: SGHRS and YFSETQ. The CDR3 runs 15 residues. The CDR3 loop reads CASSLLAVRTDTQYF. CDR3 nucleotide sequence: TGCGCCAGCAGCTTACTAGCGGTACGCACAGATACGCAGTATTTT. Supplemented by reference TRBV5-1 and TRBJ2-3, the full variable domain reads KAGVTQTPRYLIKTRGQQVTLSCSPISGHRSVSWYQQTPGQGLQFLFEYFSETQRNKGNFPGRFSGRQFSNSRSEMNVSTLELGDSALYLCASSLLAVRTDTQYFGPGTRLTVL.